This is a list of T cell receptor beta chains from one sample in a study of T-cell memory formation after mild COVID-19. TCRdb called the 5' RACE reads again in MiXCR, with one record for every CDR3 protein. The sample has about 470,000 distinct CDR3 sequences; 18% are singletons. The specimen was PBMCs or a T cell subset sorted from them (not recorded which). These receptors all come from an adult woman who had mild COVID-19 (a few samples of this study predate the infection). Cell type and time point are not known. CDR3s include the opening cysteine and the closing phenylalanine or tryptophan. The size entry is marked missing in some rows and otherwise reads once, few, many or a size class.

j_call,v_call,clone_size,cdr3_aa
TRBJ2-1,TRBV5-1,many,CASRNGLGSLPIGSYNEQFF
TRBJ2-3,TRBV11-2,few,CASSLEAGGAEDTQYF
TRBJ2-3,TRBV15,.,CATSRAPTGEGTDTQYF
TRBJ2-7,TRBV7-9,.,CASSETSEQYF
TRBJ2-2,TRBV7-8,.,CASSLGGGYTGELFF
TRBJ2-1,TRBV5-1,.,CASSLGTVGEQFF
TRBJ2-1,TRBV4-2,few,CASSQEPLGGINEQFF
TRBJ2-5,TRBV7-9,.,CASSFTWDRGAETQYF
TRBJ2-5,TRBV20-1,few,CSARDGAGRGETQYF
TRBJ1-5,TRBV20-1,.,CSAGSPNQPQHF
TRBJ2-1,TRBV4-3,few,CASSQDDSTSGRDNEQFF
TRBJ2-7,TRBV3-1,.,CASSQPQGSVYEQYF
TRBJ1-2,TRBV6-6,.,CASSLGGAAYGYTF
TRBJ1-5,TRBV4-2,few,CASSRRGESNQPQHF
TRBJ1-1,TRBV14,.,CASSQGTGGWTEAFF
TRBJ2-5,TRBV24-1,many,CATSDPRGEETQYF
TRBJ2-5,TRBV30,.,CAWKNQGKETQYF
TRBJ1-1,TRBV7-3,.,CASSSRQGAITEAFF
TRBJ2-7,TRBV11-2,.,CASSSHKQYF
TRBJ2-1,TRBV5-1,.,CASSDGRPGGDEQFF
TRBJ2-3,TRBV20-1,few,CSARGRGDTQYF
TRBJ2-2,TRBV12-3/TRBV12-4,.,CAIRQDTGELFF
TRBJ1-2,TRBV24-1,few,CATSDPTANYGYTF
TRBJ2-7,TRBV29-1,.,CSVELQGRSYEQYF
TRBJ1-6,TRBV11-2,few,CASSRSTLYTSYNSPLHF
TRBJ2-3,TRBV3-1,few,CASSQEGLAGGGTDTQYF
TRBJ2-1,TRBV20-1,.,CSAYGPDGVKVNEQFF
TRBJ2-7,TRBV12-3/TRBV12-4,few,CASTSNSYEQYF
TRBJ2-7,TRBV7-2,few,CASSENWGYEQYF
TRBJ2-5,TRBV29-1,.,CSVVDRGETQYF
TRBJ2-2,TRBV19,few,CASKTGGNTGELFF
TRBJ1-1,TRBV4-2,once,CASSQEIVMNTEDFF
TRBJ2-5,TRBV9,few,CASSFSGTPQETQYF
TRBJ1-1,TRBV5-1,many,CASSPGTVEAFF
TRBJ2-7,TRBV5-1,.,CASATGTSYEQYF
TRBJ2-7,TRBV15,.,CATSRVAGSTDEQYF
TRBJ1-1,TRBV12-3/TRBV12-4,once,CASSFRPLEAFF
TRBJ2-4,TRBV29-1,.,CSVEDRRGRFRNIQYF
TRBJ2-7,TRBV6-2/TRBV6-3,few,CASSYHRDRGRYEQYF
TRBJ2-3,TRBV12-3/TRBV12-4,.,CASSLSLSSTDTQYF
TRBJ2-1,TRBV24-1,few,CATSDWSSSYNEQFF
TRBJ2-7,TRBV29-1,.,CSVVSPDETDALYEQYF
TRBJ2-3,TRBV7-9,.,CASSPSRLDHTDTQYF
TRBJ1-5,TRBV4-3,few,CASSQDGTGESNQPQHF
TRBJ2-1,TRBV5-1,.,CASSWRLASVTEQFF
TRBJ2-7,TRBV28,.,CASSFPGGPYEQYF
TRBJ1-2,TRBV29-1,.,CSVVDGGENYGYTF
TRBJ1-1,TRBV5-6,many,CASSIAGTGAGNTEAFF
TRBJ2-3,TRBV7-9,.,CASSSKSTDTQYF
TRBJ2-7,TRBV6-6,.,CASRDLGTSGSDEQYF
TRBJ2-3,TRBV9,.,CASSVWQGWADTQYF
TRBJ2-1,TRBV20-1,few,CSASGTSGLISYNEQFF
TRBJ2-5,TRBV10-3,few,CAISDAFSETQYF
TRBJ1-1,TRBV5-1,few,CASSQTGMNTEAFF
TRBJ1-1,TRBV12-3/TRBV12-4,.,CASSLMTLGNTEAFF
TRBJ2-1,TRBV7-9,.,CASSARLAGALYNEQFF
TRBJ2-7,TRBV20-1,few,CSARAPSRYEQYF
TRBJ1-1,TRBV5-1,.,CASSLGTKAGAFF
TRBJ2-2,TRBV4-1,many,CASSHRGGELFF
TRBJ2-3,TRBV25-1,.,CASSDYNSGGAGDTQYF